This record concerns one T cell receptor beta chain sequence. Its antigen remains unknown. The data are from a study of cytomegalovirus exposure and HLA in healthy donors. About the research overall: In terms of ancestry, the Caucasian-associated cluster contained about 80% of the approximately 430 genotyped donors.

V gave up 3 bases and J gave up 5 bases; unmatched junction bases: 3. CDR1 is SGHDT and CDR2 is YYEEEE in the germline V gene. The CDR3 has 13 amino acids. General study findings and limits: Some V segments, including TRBV6-2 and TRBV6-3, were excluded as indistinguishable. An ancestry cluster, one associated with Asian ancestry, reportedly showed fewer N-insertions than the approximately 700-donor mean in a later analysis. In a later analysis, TCR association rates varied by HLA locus: DRB1 most, HLA-C fewest.

The PCR made use of 60 Vbeta and 13 Jbeta primers. The method was immunoSEQ multiplex PCR; TCRdb's version includes in-frame clones alone and lacks a portion of them. This sample has 55,000 to 70,000 clones, with roughly 68% found just once. The origin of this receptor is an older woman in good health and CMV-seropositive. The sequenced material came from PBMCs. This rearrangement joins TRBV5-6 to TRBJ1-2, with 8 positions matching TRBD1. CDR3 region: CASSSQGVYGYTF. The DNA of the CDR3 is TGTGCCAGCAGCTCACAGGGGGTGTATGGCTACACCTTC.